This T cell receptor (beta chain) emerged from a study of early T cells in non-severe SARS-CoV-2 infection. TCRdb reanalysed the 5' RACE reads using MiXCR and keeps one entry per CDR3 protein. The sample lists about 84,000 distinct CDR3 sequences, 9.5% to 13% occurring once. The CDR3 runs to 14 residues. Germline V gene lookup returns CDR1 DFQATT and CDR2 SNEGSKA (reference sequence). V was shortened by 6 bases and J by 0 bases, with 12 bases between the two germline ends. The specimen sequenced was whole blood. The receptor comes from an adult who was a healthcare worker with PCR-confirmed SARS-CoV-2 infection or an uninfected control (not recorded which). The chain uses TRBV20-1 and TRBJ1-5; no clear D gene. CDR3 sequence (DNA): TGCAGTGCCATGCACCCTTATAGCAATCAGCCCCAGCATTTT. Translated: CSAMHPYSNQPQHF.